This entry lists 24 T cell receptor beta chains sequenced from one sample in a study of blood T cell repertoires in COVID-19. The data were produced by immunoSEQ multiplex PCR, yet TCRdb's version contains in-frame clones alone and is incomplete. The sample consists of around 13,000 clones, 80% to 95% of them appearing once. Sequenced input: peripheral blood. Receptors originate from a woman in her seventies with active COVID-19.

The chain carries TRBV7-2 and TRBJ1-2, with TRBD1 as a possible D gene (6 bases). The CDR3 is 15 residues long. CDR1 is SGHTA, CDR2 FQGNSA, per germline. Trimming left V 8 bases short and J 0 bases short, with 16 bases between. The CDR3 region is CASAGQGRANYGYTF. CDR3 nucleotide sequence: TGTGCCAGCGCCGGTCAGGGGCGAGCTAACTATGGCTACACCTTC.

This clone was recorded a few times. The rearrangement joins TRBV9 to TRBJ1-5; D ambiguous. The germline CDR1 and CDR2 sequences are SGDLS and YYNGEE. The CDR3 has 15 residues. Between the trimmed V and J ends, which lost 4 bases and 4 bases, there was a span of 15 bases. CDR3 loop: CASSPSGTQNQPQHF. CDR3 sequence (DNA): TGTGCCAGCAGCCCATCAGGAACCCAAAATCAGCCCCAGCATTTT.

CDR3 DNA: TGCGCCAGCAGCCAAGAGGTGGCGGCCGGCAATCAGCCCCAGCATTTT. The encoded protein is CASSQEVAAGNQPQHF. This chain joins TRBV4-1 and TRBJ1-5; D not resolved. Trimming stripped 0 bases from V and 2 bases from J, with 11 bases between. This CDR3 comprises 16 residues. Germline CDR1 reads MGHRA; CDR2 reads YSYEKL.

J is TRBJ2-2 and V is TRBV18; 7 bases match TRBD2. From germline, CDR1 is KGHSH and CDR2 LQKENI. V shed 8 bases, J shed 4 bases, and the junction held 10 bases outside the gene matches. This CDR3 has 15 amino acids. The CDR3 spells CASHVAGESTGELFF. The CDR3, as DNA: TGTGCCAGCCACGTGGCGGGAGAGAGCACCGGGGAGCTGTTTTTT.

J is TRBJ2-5 and V is TRBV24-1, with D unclear. The CDR3 is 13 residues long. Germline CDR1 is KGHDR and CDR2 is SFDVKD. V was pared by 5 bases and J by 1 base, with 7 bases between. The CDR3 DNA follows: TGTGCCACCAGTGTGGGCACCCAAGAGACCCAGTACTTC. Encoded protein: CATSVGTQETQYF.

The V and J genes are TRBV3-1 (or the pseudogene TRBV3-2) and TRBJ2-7; 7 bases match TRBD1. CDR1 LGHDT and CDR2 YNNKEL come from the germline V gene (reference sequence). There are 14 residues in the CDR3. V was pared by 6 bases and J by 1 base, with 6 bases of the junction left unmatched. CDR3 region: CASRQNRGSYEQYF. CDR3 nucleotides: TGTGCCAGCAGGCAGAACAGGGGATCCTACGAGCAGTACTTC.

This clone was seen a few times. The chain joins TRBV11-3 to TRBJ1-3, with D unresolved. V gave up 5 bases and J gave up 6 bases, with 11 bases separating them. This CDR3 has 13 amino acids. Looked up from germline, CDR1 is SGHNT and CDR2 is YENEEA. The CDR3 here is CASSPSGANTIYF. The CDR3 DNA reads as TGTGCCAGCAGCCCAAGCGGAGCAAACACCATATATTTT.

The chain uses TRBV3-1 (or the pseudogene TRBV3-2) and TRBJ2-7; 13 positions match TRBD2. Germline values: CDR1 LGHDT, CDR2 YNNKEL (reference sequence). CDR3 size: 16 residues. V dropped 4 bases and J dropped 0; count of bases not matched to a gene: 3. CDR3 nucleotide sequence: TGTGCCAGCAGCCTGGGGACTAGCGGGATCTCCTACGAGCAGTACTTC. Its translation: CASSLGTSGISYEQYF.

The chain couples TRBV27 to TRBJ1-6; 9 bases are shared with TRBD1. The junction had 6 bases not matched to a gene; V was cut back by 0 bases and J by 9 bases. The germline V gene has CDR1 MNHEY and CDR2 SMNVEV (reference sequence). This CDR3 region has 16 residues. Here the CDR3 DNA reads TGTGCCAGCAGTTTATCGGGGACAGGGAAGACTTCACCCCTCCACTTT. This encodes CASSLSGTGKTSPLHF.

This chain links TRBV6-6 with TRBJ2-7, with 7 bases fitting TRBD1. CDR1 MNHNY and CDR2 SVGAGI come from the germline V gene (reference sequence). This CDR3 region has 15 residues. Trimming took 6 bases from V and 0 from J; bases not matched to a gene: 8. CDR3 residues: CASRDPTGYSYEQYF. The CDR3, as DNA: TGTGCCAGCAGGGACCCGACAGGGTACTCCTACGAGCAGTACTTC.

The chain has TRBV7-6 and TRBJ1-3, with 8 bases identical to TRBD1. The CDR3 loop spans 16 amino acids. Germline V gene lookup returns CDR1 SGHVS and CDR2 FNYEAQ. Trimming cost V 5 bases and J 0 bases; bases outside gene matches: 6. CDR3 amino acids: CASSNGQGSSGNTIYF. The CDR3 bases are TGTGCCAGCAGCAACGGACAGGGCAGCTCTGGAAACACCATATATTTT. Based on the CDR3 plus reference TRBV7-6 and TRBJ1-3, the full variable domain is GAGVSQSPRYKVTKRGQDVALRCDPISGHVSLYWYRQALGQGPEFLTYFNYEAQQDKSGLPNDRFSAERPEGSISTLTIQRTEQRDSAMYRCASSNGQGSSGNTIYFGEGSWLTVV.

V is TRBV27 and J is TRBJ2-1; 8 nucleotides match TRBD1. The CDR3 is made up of 15 amino acids. The trim removed 5 bases at V and 4 bases at J, leaving 7 bases unmatched. Germline assignment: CDR1 MNHEY and CDR2 SMNVEV (reference sequence). CDR3 in amino acids: CASSPRQGRYNEQFF. CDR3 in DNA: TGTGCCAGCAGTCCCCGACAGGGGAGGTACAATGAGCAGTTCTTC.

V is TRBV18 and J is TRBJ1-4, with D unresolved. V was clipped by 5 bases and J by 7 bases, with 11 bases between them. The CDR3 covers 13 residues. Germline loops: CDR1 KGHSH, CDR2 LQKENI. CDR3 protein: CASSKSGGEKLFF. In DNA form, the CDR3 reads TGTGCCAGCTCAAAATCTGGAGGTGAAAAACTGTTTTTT.

The rearrangement uses TRBV6-6 and TRBJ2-2, with D hard to call. CDR1 is MNHNY, CDR2 SVGAGI, per germline (reference sequence). The CDR3 contains 14 residues. The V and J ends lost 0 bases and 7 bases respectively, with 9 bases between them. CDR3 nucleotide sequence: TGTGCCAGCAGTTACTCGACATCTGTCGGGGAGCTGTTTTTT. Residues: CASSYSTSVGELFF.

V is TRBV2 and J is TRBJ2-3, with 8 bases matching TRBD2. With 7 bases clipped from V and 2 bases from J, the junction kept 20 bases outside the gene matches. This CDR3 has 19 amino acids. Germline loops: CDR1 SNHLY, CDR2 FYNNEI. For the CDR3, the DNA is TGTGCCAGCAAAGGCGGGATGGGGACTAGTAACCGATTCACAGATACGCAGTATTTT. Translation gives CASKGGMGTSNRFTDTQYF.

The chain couples TRBV10-2 to TRBJ1-6; 10 nucleotides agree with TRBD1. The V and J ends lost 6 bases and 9 bases, in that order; junction bases with no gene match: 2. Germline assignment: CDR1 WSHSY and CDR2 SAAADI. The CDR3 sequence is 13 residues long. In DNA, the CDR3 is TGCGCCAGCAGGGACAGGGGGACTTCACCCCTCCACTTT. Translated: CASRDRGTSPLHF.

The J gene is TRBJ2-2, the V gene TRBV5-4, with D possibly matching TRBD2 (6 bases). Germline CDR1 SGHNT, CDR2 YYREEE (reference sequence). CDR3 length: 14 residues. Deletions cut 3 bases from V and 6 bases from J, with 12 bases between. The chain's CDR3 is CASSSRASAGELFF. The CDR3 DNA follows: TGTGCCAGCAGCTCTCGGGCTAGCGCCGGGGAGCTGTTTTTT.

This chain joins TRBV7-8 and TRBJ2-2; no firm D call. This CDR3 has 15 residues. The germline CDR1 and CDR2 sequences are SGHVS and FQNEAQ. The ends were cut back, 7 bases at V and 0 bases at J, with 12 bases in the middle. CDR3 loop: CASTDGSSNTGELFF. The CDR3 DNA is TGTGCCAGCACCGATGGTAGTTCGAACACCGGGGAGCTGTTTTTT.

The chain joins TRBV6-5 to TRBJ2-5, with TRBD2 as a possible D gene (6 bases). The CDR3 spans 14 residues. V gave up 6 bases and J gave up 8 bases, with 19 bases separating them. In germline, CDR1 is MNHEY, CDR2 SVGAGI. In DNA, the CDR3 is TGTGCCAGCAGCCAGGTGGTAGCGGAAGTCACCCAGTACTTC. This codes for CASSQVVAEVTQYF.

The chain couples TRBV5-1 to TRBJ1-5; D call uncertain. The germline CDR1 and CDR2 sequences are SGHRS and YFSETQ. The CDR3 spans 14 residues. Trimming cost V 4 bases and J 2 bases, with 10 bases left between them. The DNA for the CDR3 is TGCGCCAGCAGCCAAGACGGGGGCAATCAGCCCCAGCATTTT. Residues: CASSQDGGNQPQHF. The full variable domain, completed using reference TRBV5-1 and TRBJ1-5, is KAGVTQTPRYLIKTRGQQVTLSCSPISGHRSVSWYQQTPGQGLQFLFEYFSETQRNKGNFPGRFSGRQFSNSRSEMNVSTLELGDSALYLCASSQDGGNQPQHFGDGTRLSIL.

This clone was seen only once. J is TRBJ1-5 and V is TRBV7-2, with D maybe TRBD1 (6 bases). The CDR3 is 16 residues long. Deletions cut 1 base from V and 2 bases from J, with 12 bases between. CDR1 is SGHTA and CDR2 is FQGNSA in the germline V gene. CDR3 DNA: TGTGCCAGCAGCTTAGTTGGGGGCCCTGGCAATCAGCCCCAGCATTTT. Translation: CASSLVGGPGNQPQHF. Using reference TRBV7-2 and TRBJ1-5 for the parts outside the CDR3, the full variable domain is GAGVSQSPSNKVTEKGKDVELRCDPISGHTALYWYRQSLGQGLEFLIYFQGNSAPDKSGLPSDRFSAERTGGSVSTLTIQRTQQEDSAVYLCASSLVGGPGNQPQHFGDGTRLSIL.

This sequence joins TRBV15 and TRBJ1-4; 9 bases are shared with TRBD1. Germline CDR1 is LNHNV and CDR2 is YYDKDF (reference sequence). The CDR3 spans 16 residues. V shed 2 bases, J shed 10 bases, and the junction held 11 bases outside the gene matches. CDR3 loop: CATSRTTTGGERKLFF. CDR3 in DNA: TGTGCCACCAGCAGAACTACGACAGGGGGAGAACGAAAACTGTTTTTT.

This clone was found once. The chain carries TRBV18 and TRBJ2-7; 9 nucleotides align to TRBD1. Germline loops: CDR1 KGHSH, CDR2 LQKENI. The CDR3 length is 15 residues. Germline trimming cut 1 base from V and 6 bases from J; bases unmatched to any gene: 7. The CDR3 nucleotides are TGTGCCAGCTCACCACTCGAGGACAGGGGCACCGAGCAGTACTTC. Translated: CASSPLEDRGTEQYF.

The chain employs TRBV9 and TRBJ2-1; 9 nucleotides match TRBD2. This CDR3 has 20 amino acids. The V gene's germline CDR1 is SGDLS and CDR2 YYNGEE. After removal of 4 bases from V and 0 bases from J, the junction contained 17 bases not matched to a gene. In DNA form, the CDR3 reads TGTGCCAGCAGCATGCGATCCGGGACTAGCTCTCTTCTCTCCTACAATGAGCAGTTCTTC. Translating it yields CASSMRSGTSSLLSYNEQFF.